This TCR beta chain derives from a study of monozygotic twins with inflammatory bowel disease. From the 5' RACE reads, TCRdb lists one entry per CDR3 protein and no DNA. The sample holds over 150,000 distinct CDR3 sequences. This CDR3 contains 15 residues. Germline V gene lookup returns CDR1 ENHRY and CDR2 SYGVKD. This chain connects TRBV10-3 to TRBJ2-1; the D call from TCRdb, TRBD1, cannot be confirmed without DNA. Specimen: blood. This receptor was taken from a human donor with ulcerative colitis or Crohn's disease, or a healthy co-twin of an affected twin (not recorded which). The CDR3 here is CAISDSGTLANEQFF.